This T cell receptor (beta chain) came from a study of T cells in Graves' hyperthyroidism and ophthalmopathy. Deletions cut 3 bases from V and 4 bases from J, with 12 bases between. CDR1 and CDR2 from the germline V gene are SGHTA and FQGNSA. The CDR3 spans 14 residues. This clonotype was counted many times. The antigen remains undetermined. Amplified TCR beta CDR3 regions derived from RNA transcripts. First-round RT-PCR of the TCR CDR3 relied on the HTBI primer set. TCRdb fed the multiplex PCR reads into MiXCR, producing one record per CDR3 protein. The table records 530,000 or so distinct CDR3 sequences, approximately 24% of them present only once. Study-level results: Also found in blood were most expanded thyroid clonotypes above 0.001.

Using more than 7.5 ml of fresh peripheral blood, PBMCs were prepared. Material for sequencing was blood. The receptor was derived from a woman in her 30s with Graves' ophthalmopathy. The rearrangement links TRBV7-2 to TRBJ2-5; no clear D gene. The CDR3 DNA sequence: TGTGCCAGCAGCTTGATGGGGTTAGGAGAGACCCAGTACTTC. Translated, it gives CASSLMGLGETQYF. The full variable domain, its missing parts supplied by reference TRBV7-2 and TRBJ2-5, is GAGVSQSPSNKVTEKGKDVELRCDPISGHTALYWYRQSLGQGLEFLIYFQGNSAPDKSGLPSDRFSAERTGGSVSTLTIQRTQQEDSAVYLCASSLMGLGETQYFGPGTRLLVL.